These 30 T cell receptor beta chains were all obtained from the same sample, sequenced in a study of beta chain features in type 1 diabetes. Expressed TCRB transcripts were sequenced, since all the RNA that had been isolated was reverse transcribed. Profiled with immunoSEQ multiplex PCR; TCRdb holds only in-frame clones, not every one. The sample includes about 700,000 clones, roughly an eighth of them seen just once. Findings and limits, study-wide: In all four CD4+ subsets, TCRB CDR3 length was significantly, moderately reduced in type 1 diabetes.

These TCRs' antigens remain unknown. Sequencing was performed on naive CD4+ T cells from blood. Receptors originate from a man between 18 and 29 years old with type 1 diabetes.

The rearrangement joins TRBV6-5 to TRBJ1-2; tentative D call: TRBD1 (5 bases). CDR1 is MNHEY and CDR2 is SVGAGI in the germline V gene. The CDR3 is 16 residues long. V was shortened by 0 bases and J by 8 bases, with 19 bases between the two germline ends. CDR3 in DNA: TGTGCCAGCAGTTACTCGAAGCTCGGTCAGGGCCGGGGCTACACCTTC. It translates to CASSYSKLGQGRGYTF.

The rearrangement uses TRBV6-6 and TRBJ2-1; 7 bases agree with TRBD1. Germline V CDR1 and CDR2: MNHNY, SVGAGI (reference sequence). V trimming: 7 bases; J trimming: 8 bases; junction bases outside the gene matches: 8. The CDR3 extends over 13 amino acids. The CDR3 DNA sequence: TGTGCCAGCACTAGGACAGGACGGGATGAGCAGTTCTTC. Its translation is CASTRTGRDEQFF.

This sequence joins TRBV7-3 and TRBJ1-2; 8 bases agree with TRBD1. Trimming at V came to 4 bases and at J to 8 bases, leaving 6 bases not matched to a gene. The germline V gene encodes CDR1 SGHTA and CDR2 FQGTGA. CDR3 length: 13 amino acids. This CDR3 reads CASSSDREEGYTF. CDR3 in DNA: TGTGCCAGCAGCTCGGACAGGGAGGAAGGCTACACCTTC.

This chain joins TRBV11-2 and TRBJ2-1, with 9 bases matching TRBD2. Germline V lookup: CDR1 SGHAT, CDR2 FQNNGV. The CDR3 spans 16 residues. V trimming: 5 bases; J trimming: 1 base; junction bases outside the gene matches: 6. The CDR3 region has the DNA TGTGCCAGCAGCGTGACCCTAGCGGGGTCCTACAATGAGCAGTTCTTC. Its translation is CASSVTLAGSYNEQFF.

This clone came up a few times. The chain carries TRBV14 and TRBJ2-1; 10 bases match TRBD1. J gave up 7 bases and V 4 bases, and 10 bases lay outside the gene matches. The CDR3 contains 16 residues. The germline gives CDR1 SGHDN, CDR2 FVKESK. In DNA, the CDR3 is TGTGCCAGCAGCCGAGACCGGGACAGGGGAGGAAATGAGCAGTTCTTC. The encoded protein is CASSRDRDRGGNEQFF.

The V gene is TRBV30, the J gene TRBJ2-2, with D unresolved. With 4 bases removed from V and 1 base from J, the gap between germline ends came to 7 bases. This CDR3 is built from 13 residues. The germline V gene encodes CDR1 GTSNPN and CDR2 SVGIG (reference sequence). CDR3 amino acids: CAWIVGNTGELFF. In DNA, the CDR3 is TGTGCCTGGATTGTGGGGAACACCGGGGAGCTGTTTTTT. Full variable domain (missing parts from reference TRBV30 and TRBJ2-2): SQTIHQWPATLVQPVGSPLSLECTVEGTSNPNLYWYRQAAGRGLQLLFYSVGIGQISSEVPQNLSASRPQDRQFILSSKKLLLSDSGFYLCAWIVGNTGELFFGEGSRLTVL.

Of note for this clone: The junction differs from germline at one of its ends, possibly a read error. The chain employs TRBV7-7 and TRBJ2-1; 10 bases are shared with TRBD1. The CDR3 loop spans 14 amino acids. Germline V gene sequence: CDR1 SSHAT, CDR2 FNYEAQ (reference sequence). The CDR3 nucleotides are TGTGCTAGCAGCCCCGGGACAGGGGCCAATGAGCAGTTCTTC. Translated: CASSPGTGANEQFF.

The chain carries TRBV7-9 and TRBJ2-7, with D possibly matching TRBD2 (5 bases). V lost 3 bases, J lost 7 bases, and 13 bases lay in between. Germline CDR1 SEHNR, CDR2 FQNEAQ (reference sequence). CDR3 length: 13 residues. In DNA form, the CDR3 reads TGTGCCAGCAGCTTCGGGGTGGACTCTGAGCAGTACTTC. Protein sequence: CASSFGVDSEQYF.

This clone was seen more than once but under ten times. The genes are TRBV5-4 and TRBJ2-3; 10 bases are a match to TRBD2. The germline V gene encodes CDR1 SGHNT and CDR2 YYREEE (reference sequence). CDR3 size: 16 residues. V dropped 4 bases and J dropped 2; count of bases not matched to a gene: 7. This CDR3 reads CASSPPSGGLTDTQYF. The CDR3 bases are TGTGCCAGCAGCCCACCTAGCGGGGGACTCACAGATACGCAGTATTTT. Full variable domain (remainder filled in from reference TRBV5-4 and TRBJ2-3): ETGVTQSPTHLIKTRGQQVTLRCSSQSGHNTVSWYQQALGQGPQFIFQYYREEENGRGNFPPRFSGLQFPNYSSELNVNALELDDSALYLCASSPPSGGLTDTQYFGPGTRLTVL.

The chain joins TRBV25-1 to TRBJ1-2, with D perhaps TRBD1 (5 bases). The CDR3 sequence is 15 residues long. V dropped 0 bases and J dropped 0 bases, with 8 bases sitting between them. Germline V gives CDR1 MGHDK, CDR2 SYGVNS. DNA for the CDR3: TGTGCCAGCAGTGAATATCAGGGCCCTAACTATGGCTACACCTTC. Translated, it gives CASSEYQGPNYGYTF.

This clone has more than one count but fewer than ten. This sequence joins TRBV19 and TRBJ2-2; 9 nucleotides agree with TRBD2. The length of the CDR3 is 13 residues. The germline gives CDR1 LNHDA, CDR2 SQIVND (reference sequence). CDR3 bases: TGTGCGAGCGGGGGGTCGAGCACCGGGGAGCTGTTTTTT. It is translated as CASGGSSTGELFF. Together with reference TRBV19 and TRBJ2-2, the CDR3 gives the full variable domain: DGGITQSPKYLFRKEGQNVTLSCEQNLNHDAMYWYRQDPGQGLRLIYYSQIVNDFQKGDIAEGYSVSREKKESFPLTVTSAQKNPTAFYLCASGGSSTGELFFGEGSRLTVL.

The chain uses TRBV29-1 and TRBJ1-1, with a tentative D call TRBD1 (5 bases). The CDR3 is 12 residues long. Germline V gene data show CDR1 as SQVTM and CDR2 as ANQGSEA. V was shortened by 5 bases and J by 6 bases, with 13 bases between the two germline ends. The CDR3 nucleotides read TGCAGCGTTTCTAAGGACACTTCTGAAGCTTTCTTT. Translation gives CSVSKDTSEAFF.

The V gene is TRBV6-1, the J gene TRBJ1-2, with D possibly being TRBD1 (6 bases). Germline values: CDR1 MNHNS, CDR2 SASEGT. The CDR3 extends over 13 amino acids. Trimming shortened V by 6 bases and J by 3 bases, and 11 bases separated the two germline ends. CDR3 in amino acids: CASRQQGHYGYTF. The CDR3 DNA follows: TGTGCCAGCAGACAACAGGGCCACTATGGCTACACCTTC.

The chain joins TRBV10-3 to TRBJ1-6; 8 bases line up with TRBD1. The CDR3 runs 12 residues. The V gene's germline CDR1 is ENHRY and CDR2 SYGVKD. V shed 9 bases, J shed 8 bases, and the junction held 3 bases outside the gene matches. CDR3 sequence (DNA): TGTGCCATTGCGACAGGGGATTCACCCCTCCACTTT. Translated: CAIATGDSPLHF.

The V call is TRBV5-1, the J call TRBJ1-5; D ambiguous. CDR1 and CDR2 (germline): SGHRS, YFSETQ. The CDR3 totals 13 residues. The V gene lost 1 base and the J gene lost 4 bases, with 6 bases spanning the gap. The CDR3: CASSLMGNQPQHF. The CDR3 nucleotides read TGCGCCAGCAGCTTGATGGGGAATCAGCCCCAGCATTTT.

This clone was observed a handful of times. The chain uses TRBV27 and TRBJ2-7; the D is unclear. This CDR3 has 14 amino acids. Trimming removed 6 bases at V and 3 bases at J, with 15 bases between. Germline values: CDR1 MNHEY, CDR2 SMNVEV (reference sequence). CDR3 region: CASSPGGGNYEQYF. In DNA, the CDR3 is TGTGCCAGCAGCCCAGGCGGTGGGAACTACGAGCAGTACTTC.

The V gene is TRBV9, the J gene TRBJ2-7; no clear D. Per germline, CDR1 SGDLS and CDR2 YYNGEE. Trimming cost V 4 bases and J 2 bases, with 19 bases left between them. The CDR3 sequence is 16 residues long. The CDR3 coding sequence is TGTGCCAGCAGCCCCCTTGGACCGGAAGGCCCCTACGAGCAGTACTTC. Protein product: CASSPLGPEGPYEQYF.

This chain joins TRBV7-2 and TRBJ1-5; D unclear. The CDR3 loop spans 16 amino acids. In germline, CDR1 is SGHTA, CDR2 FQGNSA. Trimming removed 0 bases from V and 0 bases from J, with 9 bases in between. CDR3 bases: TGTGCCAGCAGCTTAGCGCTCAGCCATAGCAATCAGCCCCAGCATTTT. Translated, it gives CASSLALSHSNQPQHF.

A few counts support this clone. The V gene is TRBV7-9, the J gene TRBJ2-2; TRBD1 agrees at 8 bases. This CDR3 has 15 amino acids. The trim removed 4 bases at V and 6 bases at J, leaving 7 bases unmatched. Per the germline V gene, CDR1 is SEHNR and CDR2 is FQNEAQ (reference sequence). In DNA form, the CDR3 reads TGTGCCAGCAGCTCAGGACAGGGCGCGGCCGGGGAGCTGTTTTTT. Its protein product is CASSSGQGAAGELFF.

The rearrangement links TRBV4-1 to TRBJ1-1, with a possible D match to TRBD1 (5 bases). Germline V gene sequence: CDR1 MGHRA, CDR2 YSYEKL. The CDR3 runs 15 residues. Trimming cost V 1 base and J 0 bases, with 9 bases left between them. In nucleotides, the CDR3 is TGCGCCAGCAGCCAAGCAGACAGCCTGAACACTGAAGCTTTCTTT. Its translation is CASSQADSLNTEAFF.

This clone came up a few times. For the CDR3, the DNA is TGTGCCAGCAGGACAGGTCTGGGAGAAGCTTTCTTT. Protein: CASRTGLGEAFF. V and J are TRBV6-6 and TRBJ1-1; possible D gene TRBD1, 6 bases. This CDR3 contains 12 residues. From germline, CDR1 is MNHNY and CDR2 SVGAGI (reference sequence). Trimming took off 6 bases at V and 8 bases at J, with 13 bases between the two ends.

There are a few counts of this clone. CDR3 in DNA: TGTGCCTGGAGCCTAACAGGGGCCAGCACAGATACGCAGTATTTT. As protein: CAWSLTGASTDTQYF. This chain links TRBV30 with TRBJ2-3; 7 nucleotides line up with TRBD1. Trimming cost V 3 bases and J 0 bases; bases outside gene matches: 6. The germline V gene has CDR1 GTSNPN and CDR2 SVGIG (reference sequence). The CDR3 runs 15 residues.

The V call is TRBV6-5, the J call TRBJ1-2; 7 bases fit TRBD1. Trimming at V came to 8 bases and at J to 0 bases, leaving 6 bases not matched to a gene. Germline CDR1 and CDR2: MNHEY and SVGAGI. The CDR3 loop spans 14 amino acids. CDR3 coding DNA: TGTGCCAGCGGACAGGCCGATACTAACTATGGCTACACCTTC. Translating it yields CASGQADTNYGYTF.

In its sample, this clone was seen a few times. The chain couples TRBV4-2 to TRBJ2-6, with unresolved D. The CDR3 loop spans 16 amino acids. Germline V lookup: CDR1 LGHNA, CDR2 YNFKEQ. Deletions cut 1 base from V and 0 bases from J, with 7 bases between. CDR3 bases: TGTGCCAGCAGCCAAGGGAAGACCTCTGGGGCCAACGTCCTGACTTTC. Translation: CASSQGKTSGANVLTF.

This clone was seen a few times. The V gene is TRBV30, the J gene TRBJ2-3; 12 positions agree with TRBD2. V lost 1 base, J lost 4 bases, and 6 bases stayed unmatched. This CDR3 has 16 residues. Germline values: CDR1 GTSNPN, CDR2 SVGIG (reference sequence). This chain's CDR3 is CAWSGLAGAGADTQYF. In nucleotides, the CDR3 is TGTGCCTGGAGTGGACTAGCGGGGGCCGGAGCAGATACGCAGTATTTT.

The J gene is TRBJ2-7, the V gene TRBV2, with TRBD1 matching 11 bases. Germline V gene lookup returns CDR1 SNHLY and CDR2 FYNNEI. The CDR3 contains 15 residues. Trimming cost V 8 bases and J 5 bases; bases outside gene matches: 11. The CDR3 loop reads CASPDRDRGKDEQYF. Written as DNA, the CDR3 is TGTGCCAGCCCAGACCGGGACAGGGGGAAGGACGAGCAGTACTTC.

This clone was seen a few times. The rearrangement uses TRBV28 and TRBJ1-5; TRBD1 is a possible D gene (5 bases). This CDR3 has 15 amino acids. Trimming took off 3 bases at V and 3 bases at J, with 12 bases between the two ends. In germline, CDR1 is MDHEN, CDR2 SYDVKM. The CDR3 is CASSFLDRFNQPQHF. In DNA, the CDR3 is TGTGCCAGCAGTTTCCTCGACAGATTCAATCAGCCCCAGCATTTT.

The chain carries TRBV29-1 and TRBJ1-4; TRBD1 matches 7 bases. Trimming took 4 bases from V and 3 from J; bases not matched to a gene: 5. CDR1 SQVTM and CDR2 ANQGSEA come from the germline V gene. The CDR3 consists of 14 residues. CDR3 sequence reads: CSVGRQGSNEKLFF. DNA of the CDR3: TGCAGCGTTGGCCGACAGGGCTCTAATGAAAAACTGTTTTTT.

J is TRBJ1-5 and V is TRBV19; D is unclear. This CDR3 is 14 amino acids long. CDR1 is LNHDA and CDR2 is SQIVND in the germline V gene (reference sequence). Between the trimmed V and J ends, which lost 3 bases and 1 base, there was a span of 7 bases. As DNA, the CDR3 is TGTGCCAGTAGTATGCACGAGAGCAATCAGCCCCAGCATTTT. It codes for CASSMHESNQPQHF.

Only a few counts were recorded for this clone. The CDR3 loop is CASSFVGGTADTQYF. CDR3 DNA sequence: TGTGCCAGCAGTTTTGTGGGGGGCACGGCAGATACGCAGTATTTT. The chain couples TRBV27 to TRBJ2-3; D could derive from TRBD1 or TRBD2 (6 bases each). The germline V gene has CDR1 MNHEY and CDR2 SMNVEV (reference sequence). V shed 3 bases and J shed 4 bases, with 14 bases lying between them. This CDR3 is built from 15 residues.